This section outlines one TCR beta chain sequence together with its context. Clones were sequenced by immunoSEQ multiplex PCR, and TCRdb holds only the in-frame ones, with some missing. The sample includes about 220,000 clones, about 88% of them seen just once. This record comes from a study of blood T cell repertoires in COVID-19. Study-wide context: Whether acute or convalescent, the COVID-19 samples came from the United States, Italy and Spain.

Participants were aged roughly 18 to 89 years from 20 to 30 US areas. The recovered donors of Cohort 3 showed two negative PCRs, clearance, or symptom resolution. The CDR3 has 15 residues. The V and J ends lost 5 bases and 4 bases, in that order; junction bases with no gene match: 11. Per the germline V gene, CDR1 is SGDLS and CDR2 is YYNGEE. The chain combines TRBV9 with TRBJ1-2; 7 bases are shared with TRBD1. The sample was PBMCs or T cells enriched from blood (not recorded which). The source is a woman aged 25 to 45 who had recovered from COVID-19. The CDR3 nucleotides read TGTGCCAGCAGGGGTAAGGGGGCCGTGAGCTATGGCTACACCTTC. Translated, it gives CASRGKGAVSYGYTF.